The 24 T cell receptor beta chains presented below share a single source sample, sequenced in a study of human T cells and chemical hapten exposure. Time point meaning: patch test 3, about 24 weeks after DPC sensitization. Specified treatment: therapeutic diphenylcyclopropenone sensitization with weekly scalp DPC. Via MiXCR, TCRdb re-called the RACE reads, giving one row per CDR3 protein. The sample includes about 160,000 distinct CDR3 sequences, around a quarter seen only once; the top ten take 2.1%. Source: whole blood, taken in connection with sensitization to the hapten diphenylcyclopropenone (DPC). The receptors were gathered from a woman between 18 and 29 years old with alopecia areata. Some clones in this sample may be carry-over from other donors' samples.

The J gene is TRBJ2-5, the V gene TRBV20-1; 8 bases agree with TRBD1. With V trimmed by 0 bases and J by 8 bases, 8 bases remained unmatched. Looked up from germline, CDR1 is DFQATT and CDR2 is SNEGSKA (reference sequence). The CDR3 has 14 amino acids. The CDR3 loop reads CSARDGQGPETQYF. The CDR3 region has the DNA TGCAGTGCTAGAGATGGACAGGGACCCGAAACCCAGTACTTC.

V usage is TRBV4-3 and J usage is TRBJ1-2; D ambiguous. This CDR3 region has 14 residues. V lost 0 bases and J 8 bases, leaving 13 bases between the germline ends. The germline CDR1 and CDR2 sequences are LGHNA and YSLEER. CDR3 protein: CASSQDTIVPGYTF. In DNA form, the CDR3 reads TGCGCCAGCAGCCAAGATACGATAGTTCCCGGCTACACCTTC.

As for this clonotype: Since no conserved phenylalanine or tryptophan closes the CDR3, a read error is the likely cause. The chain has TRBV3-1 and TRBJ2-7, with D perhaps matching TRBD1 or TRBD2 (5 bases each). The length of the CDR3 is 13 residues. V lost 7 bases and J lost 0, with 10 bases in between. The V gene's germline CDR1 is LGHDT and CDR2 YNNKEL (reference sequence). The chain's CDR3 is CASKGRVSYEQYI. The CDR3 region has the DNA TGTGCCAGCAAGGGACGGGTCTCCTACGAGCAGTACATC.

This clonotype was detected a few times. The V call is TRBV4-3, the J call TRBJ2-1; 10 bases line up with TRBD2. Per germline, CDR1 LGHNA and CDR2 YSLEER. V dropped 1 base and J dropped 0; count of bases not matched to a gene: 6. The CDR3 extends over 18 amino acids. The CDR3 reads CASSQGLAGESSYNEQFF. The CDR3 DNA reads TGCGCCAGCAGCCAAGGCCTAGCGGGAGAAAGCTCCTACAATGAGCAGTTCTTC.

The V gene is TRBV12-3 or TRBV12-4, the J gene TRBJ2-7, with 8 bases that match TRBD2. V trimming: 6 bases; J trimming: 5 bases; junction bases outside the gene matches: 12. This CDR3 is built from 15 residues. The CDR3 reads CASSQRGILADEQYF. The CDR3 nucleotides read TGTGCCAGCAGCCAACGGGGAATACTAGCGGACGAGCAGTACTTC.

This chain joins TRBV11-2 and TRBJ1-1; TRBD1 might be the D (6 bases). V lost 5 bases and J lost 4, with 20 bases in between. CDR1 and CDR2 from the germline V gene are SGHAT and FQNNGV. CDR3 length: 16 residues. The CDR3 DNA follows: TGTGCCAGCAGCCGCGGGACACCTGATTCAGGCACTGAAGCTTTCTTT. Translation: CASSRGTPDSGTEAFF. The complete variable domain, with remaining parts taken from reference TRBV11-2 and TRBJ1-1, reads EAGVAQSPRYKIIEKRQSVAFWCNPISGHATLYWYQQILGQGPKLLIQFQNNGVVDDSQLPKDRFSAERLKGVDSTLKIQPAKLEDSAVYLCASSRGTPDSGTEAFFGQGTRLTVV.

CDR3 in DNA: TGTGCCAGTGGGAGCTACGGAGAGACCCAGTACTTC. Protein product: CASGSYGETQYF. The rearrangement links TRBV7-9 to TRBJ2-5; TRBD2 might be the D (5 bases). Per germline, CDR1 SEHNR and CDR2 FQNEAQ (reference sequence). This CDR3 region has 12 residues. Deletions cut 9 bases from V and 4 bases from J, with 12 bases between.

This clonotype has a handful of counts. V usage is TRBV3-1 and J usage is TRBJ2-2; D is undetermined. The CDR3 is made up of 21 amino acids. From germline, CDR1 is LGHDT and CDR2 YNNKEL (reference sequence). V lost 4 bases, J lost 4 bases, and 31 bases lay in between. CDR3 region: CASSLFRKVPRIYTGTGELFF. CDR3 nucleotides: TGTGCCAGCAGCCTCTTTAGGAAGGTACCCCGGATCTATACGGGCACCGGGGAGCTGTTTTTT.

Regarding this clonotype: A junction end diverges from the germline sequence, so it may reflect a read error. The chain has TRBV6-1 and TRBJ2-3, with 8 bases matching TRBD1. This CDR3 is built from 16 residues. Germline lookup yields CDR1 MNHNS and CDR2 SASEGT. CDR3 DNA: TGTACCAGCAGTGCCAACAGGGGGTTTGTGGCAGATACGCAGTATTTT. The encoded protein is CTSSANRGFVADTQYF.

This clonotype showed up many times. The chain carries TRBV7-3 and TRBJ1-2; D unresolved. This CDR3 is 14 amino acids long. Trimming left V 5 bases short and J 0 bases short, with 10 bases between. CDR1 is SGHTA and CDR2 is FQGTGA in the germline V gene. CDR3 nucleotide sequence: TGTGCCAGCAGCCCCGGAAGAGCTAACTATGGCTACACCTTC. This sequence encodes CASSPGRANYGYTF.

J is TRBJ2-5 and V is TRBV20-1; D not resolved. Per the germline V gene, CDR1 is DFQATT and CDR2 is SNEGSKA (reference sequence). The CDR3 is made up of 11 amino acids. Trimming stripped 7 bases from V and 4 bases from J, with 10 bases between. The CDR3 DNA reads as TGCAGTGGCGGATTCGGAGAGACCCAGTACTTC. This codes for CSGGFGETQYF.

In its sample, this clonotype was seen a few times. The CDR3 sequence: CAISEIENTDTQYF. For the CDR3, the DNA is TGTGCCATCAGTGAGATTGAGAACACAGATACGCAGTATTTT. The chain employs TRBV10-3 and TRBJ2-3; D unresolved. This CDR3 has 14 amino acids. The germline V gene has CDR1 ENHRY and CDR2 SYGVKD. V shed 2 bases and J shed 2 bases, with 8 bases lying between them.

There are a few counts of this clonotype. CDR3 bases: TGTGCCAGCAGTCCTTTCCAGGGGGCCAAGGGCTACACCTTC. It is translated as CASSPFQGAKGYTF. The gene calls are TRBV6-4 and TRBJ1-2, with TRBD1 matching 8 bases. CDR3 length equals 14 residues. Losses at the gene ends were 5 bases for V and 8 bases for J; bases not matched to a gene: 10. Per germline, CDR1 MRHNA and CDR2 SNTAGT.

The V gene is TRBV10-2, the J gene TRBJ1-5; TRBD1 is a possible D gene (5 bases). Per the germline V gene, CDR1 is WSHSY and CDR2 is SAAADI. The ends were cut back, 0 bases at V and 1 base at J, with 16 bases in the middle. CDR3 length: 18 amino acids. In nucleotides, the CDR3 is TGCGCCAGCAGTGAGTCAATATTACCAAGGGGAAGCAATCAGCCCCAGCATTTT. It encodes CASSESILPRGSNQPQHF.

The chain links TRBV20-1 to TRBJ1-5; 9 nucleotides align to TRBD1. Germline V gives CDR1 DFQATT, CDR2 SNEGSKA (reference sequence). The CDR3 covers 14 residues. Trimming cost V 2 bases and J 7 bases; bases outside gene matches: 6. The CDR3 spells CSARRTGEAQPQHF. The CDR3 bases are TGCAGTGCTAGAAGGACAGGGGAGGCGCAGCCCCAGCATTTT.

This clonotype occurred a few times. The genes are TRBV6-2 or TRBV6-3 and TRBJ2-7, with D hard to call. The V gene lost 6 bases and the J gene lost 1 base, with 10 bases spanning the gap. The germline gives CDR1 MNHEY, CDR2 SVGEGT. This CDR3 has 13 residues. CDR3 loop: CASRPDGSYEQYF. The CDR3 DNA reads TGTGCCAGCAGGCCGGACGGATCCTACGAGCAGTACTTC.

The genes are TRBV14 and TRBJ2-3; unclear D gene. The germline V gene encodes CDR1 SGHDN and CDR2 FVKESK. The CDR3 has 17 residues. V was cut by 1 base and J by 1 base, with 15 bases left in between. The CDR3: CASSQGGVRDRTDTQYF. In DNA form, the CDR3 reads TGTGCCAGCAGCCAAGGGGGTGTAAGAGACCGCACAGATACGCAGTATTTT.

This clonotype came up a few times. V and J are TRBV7-9 and TRBJ2-5; no clear D gene. The V and J ends lost 5 bases and 1 base respectively, with 8 bases between them. Germline V gene sequence: CDR1 SEHNR, CDR2 FQNEAQ (reference sequence). This CDR3 region has 13 residues. Written as DNA, the CDR3 is TGTGCCAGCAGCCCCAGGATCCAAGAGACCCAGTACTTC. It yields the protein CASSPRIQETQYF.

This clonotype was counted a few times. V usage is TRBV5-4 and J usage is TRBJ2-7; 8 bases match TRBD1. Germline CDR1 and CDR2: SGHNT and YYREEE (reference sequence). Trimming took 3 bases from V and 2 from J; bases not matched to a gene: 4. The CDR3 extends over 14 amino acids. CDR3 coding DNA: TGTGCCAGCAGCTGGAGGGGACAGGCCTACGAGCAGTACTTC. Protein: CASSWRGQAYEQYF.

This clonotype was observed many times. In DNA, the CDR3 is TGTGCCAGCTCACCAGGCAGATACGAGCAGTACTTC. Protein sequence: CASSPGRYEQYF. V usage is TRBV18 and J usage is TRBJ2-7, with no clear D. The V gene's germline CDR1 is KGHSH and CDR2 LQKENI. The CDR3 loop spans 12 amino acids. The ends were cut back, 2 bases at V and 4 bases at J, with 6 bases in the middle.

The J gene is TRBJ1-5, the V gene TRBV4-2; 7 nucleotides agree with TRBD1. The junction had 4 bases not matched to a gene; V was cut back by 4 bases and J by 4 bases. Per the germline V gene, CDR1 is LGHNA and CDR2 is YNFKEQ. The CDR3 length is 14 residues. CDR3 bases: TGTGCCAGCAGCCGAGAGACAGGGAATCAGCCCCAGCATTTT. This sequence encodes CASSRETGNQPQHF.

The sample holds a few counts of this clonotype. The chain combines TRBV9 with TRBJ2-1, with 9 bases identical to TRBD2. Germline values: CDR1 SGDLS, CDR2 YYNGEE. This CDR3 is 16 amino acids long. Germline trimming cut 1 base from V and 4 bases from J; bases unmatched to any gene: 6. The CDR3 coding sequence is TGTGCCAGCAGCGTACCGACTAGCGGCACATACAATGAGCAGTTCTTC. Its protein product is CASSVPTSGTYNEQFF.

The chain has TRBV7-2 and TRBJ2-3; D unresolved. The ends were cut back, 4 bases at V and 8 bases at J, with 7 bases in the middle. Germline CDR1 is SGHTA and CDR2 is FQGNSA. CDR3 length: 11 amino acids. The CDR3 DNA sequence: TGTGCCAGCAGCTCAATCAGTACGCAGTATTTT. Translating it yields CASSSISTQYF.

This clonotype was observed a few times. Here the CDR3 reads CASSPPNSYEQYF. The CDR3 region has the DNA TGTGCCAGCTCACCACCAAACTCCTACGAGCAGTACTTC. The J gene is TRBJ2-7, the V gene TRBV18; D remains ambiguous. V was pared by 0 bases and J by 0 bases, with 3 bases between. This CDR3 region has 13 residues. Germline values: CDR1 KGHSH, CDR2 LQKENI.